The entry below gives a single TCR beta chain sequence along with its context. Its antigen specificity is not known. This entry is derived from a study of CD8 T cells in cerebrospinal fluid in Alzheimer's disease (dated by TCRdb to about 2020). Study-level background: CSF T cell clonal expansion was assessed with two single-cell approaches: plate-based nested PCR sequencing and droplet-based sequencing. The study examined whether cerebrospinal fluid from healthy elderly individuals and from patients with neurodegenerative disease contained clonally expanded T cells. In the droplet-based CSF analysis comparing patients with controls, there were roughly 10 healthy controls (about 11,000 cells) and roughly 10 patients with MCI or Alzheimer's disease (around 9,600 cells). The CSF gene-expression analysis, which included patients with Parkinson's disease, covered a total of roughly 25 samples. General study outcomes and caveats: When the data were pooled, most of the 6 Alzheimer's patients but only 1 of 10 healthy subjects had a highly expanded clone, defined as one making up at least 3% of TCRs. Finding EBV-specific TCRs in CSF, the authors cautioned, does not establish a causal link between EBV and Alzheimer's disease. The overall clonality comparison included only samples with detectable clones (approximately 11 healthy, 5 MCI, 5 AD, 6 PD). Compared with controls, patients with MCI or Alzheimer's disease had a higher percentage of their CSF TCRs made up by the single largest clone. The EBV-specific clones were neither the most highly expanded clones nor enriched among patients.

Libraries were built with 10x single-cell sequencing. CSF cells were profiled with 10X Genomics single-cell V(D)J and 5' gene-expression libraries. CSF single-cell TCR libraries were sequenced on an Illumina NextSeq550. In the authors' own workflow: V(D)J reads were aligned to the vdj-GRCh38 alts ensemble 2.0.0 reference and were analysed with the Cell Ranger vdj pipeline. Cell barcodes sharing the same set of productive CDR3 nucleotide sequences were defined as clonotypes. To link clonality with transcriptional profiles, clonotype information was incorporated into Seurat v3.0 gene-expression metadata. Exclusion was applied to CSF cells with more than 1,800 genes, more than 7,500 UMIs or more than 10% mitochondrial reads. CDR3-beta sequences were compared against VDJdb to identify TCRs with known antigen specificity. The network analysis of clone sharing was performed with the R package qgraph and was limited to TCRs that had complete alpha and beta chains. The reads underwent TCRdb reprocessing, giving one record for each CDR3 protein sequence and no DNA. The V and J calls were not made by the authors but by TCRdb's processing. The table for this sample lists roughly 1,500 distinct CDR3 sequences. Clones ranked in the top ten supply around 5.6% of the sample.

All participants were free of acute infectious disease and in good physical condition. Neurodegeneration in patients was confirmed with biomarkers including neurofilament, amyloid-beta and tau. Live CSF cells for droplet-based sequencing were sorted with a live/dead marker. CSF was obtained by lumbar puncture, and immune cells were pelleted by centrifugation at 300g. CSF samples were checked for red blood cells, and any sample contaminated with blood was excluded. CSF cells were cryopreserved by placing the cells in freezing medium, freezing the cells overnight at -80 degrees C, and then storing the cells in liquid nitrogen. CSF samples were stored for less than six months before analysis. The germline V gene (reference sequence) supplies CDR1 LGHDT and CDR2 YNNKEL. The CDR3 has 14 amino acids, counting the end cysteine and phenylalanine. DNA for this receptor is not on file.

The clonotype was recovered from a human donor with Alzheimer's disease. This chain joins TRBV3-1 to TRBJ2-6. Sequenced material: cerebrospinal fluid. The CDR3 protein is CASSQLSGANVLTF.